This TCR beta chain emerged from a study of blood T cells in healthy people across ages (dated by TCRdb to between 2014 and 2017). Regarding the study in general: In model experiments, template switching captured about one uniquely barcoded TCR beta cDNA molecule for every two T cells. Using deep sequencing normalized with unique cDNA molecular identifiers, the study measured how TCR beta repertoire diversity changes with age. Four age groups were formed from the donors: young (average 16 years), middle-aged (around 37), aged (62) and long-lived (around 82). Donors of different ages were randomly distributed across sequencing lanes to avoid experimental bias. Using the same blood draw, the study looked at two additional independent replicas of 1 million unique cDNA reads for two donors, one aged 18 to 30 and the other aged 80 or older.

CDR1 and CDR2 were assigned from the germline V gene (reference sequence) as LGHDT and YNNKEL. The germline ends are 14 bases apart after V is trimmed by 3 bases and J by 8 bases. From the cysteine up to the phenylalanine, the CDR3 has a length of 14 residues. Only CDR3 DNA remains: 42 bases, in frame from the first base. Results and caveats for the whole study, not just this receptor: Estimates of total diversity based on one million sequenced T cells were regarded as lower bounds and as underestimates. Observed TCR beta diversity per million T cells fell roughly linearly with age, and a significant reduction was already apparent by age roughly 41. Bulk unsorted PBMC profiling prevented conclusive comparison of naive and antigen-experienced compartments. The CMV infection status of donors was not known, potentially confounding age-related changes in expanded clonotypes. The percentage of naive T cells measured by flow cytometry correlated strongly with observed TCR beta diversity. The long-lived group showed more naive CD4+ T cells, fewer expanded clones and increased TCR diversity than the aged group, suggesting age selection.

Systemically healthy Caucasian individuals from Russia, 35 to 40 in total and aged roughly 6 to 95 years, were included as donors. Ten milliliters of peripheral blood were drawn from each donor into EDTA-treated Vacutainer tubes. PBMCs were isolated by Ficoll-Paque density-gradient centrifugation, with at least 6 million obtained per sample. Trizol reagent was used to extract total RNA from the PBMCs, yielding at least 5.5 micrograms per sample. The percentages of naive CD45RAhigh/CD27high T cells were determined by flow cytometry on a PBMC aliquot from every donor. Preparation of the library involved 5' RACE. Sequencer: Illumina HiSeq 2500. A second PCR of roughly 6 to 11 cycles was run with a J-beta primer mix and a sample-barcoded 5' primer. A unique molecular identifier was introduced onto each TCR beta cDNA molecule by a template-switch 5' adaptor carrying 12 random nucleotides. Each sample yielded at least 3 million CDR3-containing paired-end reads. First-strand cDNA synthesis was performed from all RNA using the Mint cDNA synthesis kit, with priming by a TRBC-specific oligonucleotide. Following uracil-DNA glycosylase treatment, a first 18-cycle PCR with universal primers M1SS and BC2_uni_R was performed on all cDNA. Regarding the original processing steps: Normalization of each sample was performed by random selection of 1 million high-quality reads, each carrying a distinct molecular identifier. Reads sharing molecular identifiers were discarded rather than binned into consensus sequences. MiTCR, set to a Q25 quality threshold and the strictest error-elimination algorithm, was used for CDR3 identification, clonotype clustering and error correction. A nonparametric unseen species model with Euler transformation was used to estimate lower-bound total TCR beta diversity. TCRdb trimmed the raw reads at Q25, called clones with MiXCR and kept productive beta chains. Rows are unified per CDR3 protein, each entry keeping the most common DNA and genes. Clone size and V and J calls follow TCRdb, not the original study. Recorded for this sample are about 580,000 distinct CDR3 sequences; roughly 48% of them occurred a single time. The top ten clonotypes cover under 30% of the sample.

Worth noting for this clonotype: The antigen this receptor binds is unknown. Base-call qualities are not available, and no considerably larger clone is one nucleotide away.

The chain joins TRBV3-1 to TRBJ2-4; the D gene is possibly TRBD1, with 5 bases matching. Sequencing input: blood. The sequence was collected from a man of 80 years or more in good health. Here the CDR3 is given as CASSHHTGTDIQYF. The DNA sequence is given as TGTGCCAGCAGCCACCACACAGGAACGGACATTCAGTACTTC.